This T cell receptor beta chain was identified in a study of blood T cells in healthy people across ages. Overall study results and limits: Estimates based on one million T cells were treated as lower bounds. Fewer expanded clones and more diversity marked long-lived versus aged donors. The recorded TCR beta diversity per million T cells decreased in a roughly linear manner with age.

CDR3 length: 13 residues. Germline CDR1 reads SGHRS; CDR2 reads YFSETQ. This clonotype was recorded many times. No antigen is known for it. A junction end diverges from the germline sequence, so it may reflect a read error. The donors, aged about 6 to 90, were healthy Caucasians from Russia. Then a second PCR, running roughly 7 to 11 cycles, was carried out with a sample-barcoded 5' primer and a J-beta primer mix. MiXCR, run by TCRdb on the 5' RACE reads, gives a single entry per CDR3 protein. The sample holds about 630,000 distinct CDR3 sequences, around a fifth seen once. The TCR sequence derives from a man aged 70-80 years in good health. Sequenced input: blood. The chain links TRBV5-1 to TRBJ2-5; 9 bases agree with TRBD2. This chain's CDR3 is CASSVAGVETQYF. CDR3 coding DNA: TGTGCCAGCAGCGTAGCGGGAGTTGAGACCCAGTACTTC.